These 11 T cell receptor beta chains were sequenced from one sample in a study of cytomegalovirus exposure and HLA in healthy donors. Amplification used 60 Vbeta primers and 13 Jbeta primers. Data came from immunoSEQ multiplex PCR; TCRdb stores just in-frame clones and leaves some out. The sample carries 65,000 to 100,000 clones, about 85% recorded once. The sequenced sample consisted of PBMCs. The receptors here all came from a woman between 35 and 50 years old in good health and CMV-seropositive.

The CDR3 here is CASSLVSGDRAFF. CDR3 bases: TGCGCCAGCAGCTTGGTCTCCGGGGACAGAGCTTTCTTT. The chain joins TRBV5-1 to TRBJ1-1, with 7 bases lining up with TRBD1. V was pared by 0 bases and J by 10 bases, with 6 bases of the junction left unmatched. Germline V gene lookup returns CDR1 SGHRS and CDR2 YFSETQ. The CDR3 extends over 13 amino acids.

The V call is TRBV15, the J call TRBJ2-6; 8 bases agree with TRBD1. This CDR3 spans 18 amino acids. Germline V gene sequence: CDR1 LNHNV, CDR2 YYDKDF (reference sequence). Trimming cost V 3 bases and J 1 base; bases outside gene matches: 8. CDR3 in amino acids: CATSREQGGRSGANVLTF. CDR3 nucleotides: TGTGCCACCAGCAGGGAACAGGGGGGAAGGTCTGGGGCCAACGTCCTGACTTTC.

The CDR3 protein is CAWRQGAIVIEAFF. In nucleotides, the CDR3 is TGTGCCTGGAGACAGGGGGCAATCGTTATTGAAGCTTTCTTT. V and J are TRBV30 and TRBJ1-1, with 9 bases matching TRBD1. CDR3 length: 14 residues. Losses at the gene ends were 3 bases for V and 7 bases for J; bases not matched to a gene: 9. The germline V gene has CDR1 GTSNPN and CDR2 SVGIG (reference sequence).

CDR3: CATRQSTGSGNEQFF. The CDR3 DNA reads as TGTGCCACCAGACAATCGACAGGGTCTGGCAATGAGCAGTTCTTC. The chain combines TRBV18 with TRBJ2-1; TRBD1 agrees at 7 bases. V trimming: 10 bases; J trimming: 6 bases; junction bases outside the gene matches: 15. CDR1 and CDR2 from the germline V gene are KGHSH and LQKENI. The CDR3 sequence is 15 residues long. Based on the CDR3 plus reference TRBV18 and TRBJ2-1, the full variable domain is NAGVMQNPRHLVRRRGQEARLRCSPMKGHSHVYWYRQLPEEGLKFMVYLQKENIIDESGMPKERFSAEFPKEGPSILRIQQVVRGDSAAYFCATRQSTGSGNEQFFGPGTRLTVL.

This clone was found a few times. V and J are TRBV28 and TRBJ1-4, with 10 bases that match TRBD1. The CDR3 loop spans 15 amino acids. V dropped 3 bases and J dropped 8; count of bases not matched to a gene: 6. In germline, CDR1 is MDHEN, CDR2 SYDVKM. This CDR3 is CASSFRDRGREKLFF. The CDR3 coding sequence is TGTGCCAGCAGTTTCCGGGACAGGGGAAGGGAAAAACTGTTTTTT. The variable domain in full, completed from reference TRBV28 and TRBJ1-4, reads DVKVTQSSRYLVKRTGEKVFLECVQDMDHENMFWYRQDPGLGLRLIYFSYDVKMKEKGDIPEGYSVSREKKERFSLILESASTNQTSMYLCASSFRDRGREKLFFGSGTQLSVL.

The chain combines TRBV7-9 with TRBJ2-7; D might be TRBD1 (5 bases). The CDR3 totals 13 residues. Germline V CDR1 and CDR2: SEHNR, FQNEAQ (reference sequence). V dropped 5 bases and J dropped 6 bases, with 14 bases sitting between them. CDR3 amino acids: CASSEEGAGEQYF. For the CDR3, the DNA is TGTGCCAGCAGCGAAGAAGGGGCAGGCGAGCAGTACTTC.

This clone was seen just once. In DNA form, the CDR3 reads TGCGCCAGCAGCCAAGATCCAAGCGGTTCCTCTGGGGCCAACGTCCTGACTTTC. Translating gives CASSQDPSGSSGANVLTF. The rearrangement links TRBV4-1 to TRBJ2-6; perhaps TRBD2 as D (5 bases). The germline V gene has CDR1 MGHRA and CDR2 YSYEKL. V was pared by 0 bases and J by 0 bases, with 12 bases between. The CDR3 is 18 residues long.

J is TRBJ2-5 and V is TRBV21-1; whether TRBD1, the table's D call, matches the DNA was not checked. TRBV21-1 corresponds to a pseudogene. CDR3 size: 18 residues. The CDR3 DNA sequence: TGTGCCAGCAGCAAAGGATATAGGGGAACAACTCGCCAAGAGACCCAGTACTTC. It specifies CASSKGYRGTTRQETQYF.

This clone was picked up a small number of times. V is TRBV11-2 and J is TRBJ1-1; possibly TRBD1 for D (6 bases). The CDR3 runs 13 residues. The V and J ends lost 3 bases and 5 bases respectively, with 10 bases between them. Per the germline V gene, CDR1 is SGHAT and CDR2 is FQNNGV. The CDR3 bases are TGTGCCAGCAGCTTGGCAGGGGCGACTGAAGCTTTCTTT. Encoded protein: CASSLAGATEAFF.

As for this clone: An end of the junction differs from the germline gene, which may be a read error. This chain uses TRBV19 with TRBJ2-3; possible D gene TRBD1, 5 bases. The CDR3 covers 15 residues. Per germline, CDR1 LNHDA and CDR2 SQIVND (reference sequence). CDR3 coding DNA: TGTGCCAGTAAACAGGTTGGCCGACGCACGGATACGCAGTATTTT. It is translated as CASKQVGRRTDTQYF.

CDR3 residues: CASSVTENTEAFF. The CDR3 DNA sequence: TGTGCCAGCAGCGTCACAGAGAACACTGAAGCTTTCTTT. The chain joins TRBV9 to TRBJ1-1, with D unclear. The CDR3 loop spans 13 amino acids. CDR1 and CDR2 (germline): SGDLS, YYNGEE. Trimming shortened V by 2 bases and J by 1 base, and 6 bases separated the two germline ends.